The rows below give T cell receptor beta chains drawn from one sample of a study of OX40 agonist ivuxolimab in advanced cancers. Method: immunoSEQ multiplex PCR; TCRdb's copy keeps in-frame clones and lacks some. The data show 100,000 to 120,000 clones, over 85% seen once. Sequencing was performed on CD4+ or CD8+ T cells sorted from blood, taken in a trial of the OX40 agonist ivuxolimab. These TCRs come from an adult with an advanced solid tumor such as melanoma, head and neck, liver or kidney cancer. The CDR3 runs from the conserved cysteine through the conserved F or W. The D gene is left open where the match is weak. A row's size may be missing; if present it is once, few, many or a size class.

D gene,clone size,V gene,J gene,CDR3 DNA,CDR3 protein
-,-,TRBV7-2,TRBJ2-7,TGTGCCAGCAGTTGGGATGGAGGGGGAGGCGAGCAGTACTTC,CASSWDGGGGEQYF
TRBD1,-,TRBV5-1,TRBJ1-1,TGCGCCAGCAGCACGACAGGGATGAACACTGAAGCTTTCTTT,CASSTTGMNTEAFF
-,-,TRBV19,TRBJ2-3,TGTGCCAGTAGTATAGTTCAGGGAACAGATACGCAGTATTTT,CASSIVQGTDTQYF
-,-,TRBV6-6,TRBJ1-2,TGTGCCAGCAGTAAACTGGCCCCTAACTATGGCTACACCTTC,CASSKLAPNYGYTF
TRBD2,once,TRBV6-5,TRBJ2-1,TGTGCCAGCAGCGCTAGCGGGAACCATGAGCAGTTCTTC,CASSASGNHEQFF
-,-,TRBV7-2,TRBJ2-2,TGTGCCAGCAGCCCACCCGGACAAGACACCGGGGAGCTGTTTTTT,CASSPPGQDTGELFF
-,-,TRBV28,TRBJ2-7,TGTGCCAGCAGTTCCTACGGGGGGCGCACCTACGAGCAGTACTTC,CASSSYGGRTYEQYF
-,-,TRBV6-6,TRBJ2-2,TGTGCCAGCAGTTTTAGAGCAGACTACACCGGGGAGCTGTTTTTT,CASSFRADYTGELFF
-,-,TRBV5-1,TRBJ1-4,TGCGCCAGCAGCCCCGGGACACGAGAAAAACTGTTTTTT,CASSPGTREKLFF
-,-,TRBV30,TRBJ2-5,TGTGCCTGGAGTGGGAGTCCAGAGACCCAGTACTTC,CAWSGSPETQYF
-,-,TRBV9,TRBJ2-1,TGTGCCAGCAGCGTAGGACCGGAGGATGAGCAGTTCTTC,CASSVGPEDEQFF
TRBD2,-,TRBV7-2,TRBJ2-3,TGTGCCAGCAGCCCGCGAGCGGGGTCCACAGATACGCAGTATTTT,CASSPRAGSTDTQYF
-,-,TRBV6-5,TRBJ1-2,TGTGCCAGCAGTTGGGGGGGCTATGGCTACACCTTC,CASSWGGYGYTF
-,-,TRBV19,TRBJ2-2,TGTGCCAGTAGTATCCGGGGAGCAGCGAACACCGGGGAGCTGTTTTTT,CASSIRGAANTGELFF
-,-,TRBV5-8,TRBJ1-5,TGTGCCAGCAGCTGGGAGAATCAGCCCCAGCATTTT,CASSWENQPQHF
-,-,TRBV6-6,TRBJ1-5,TGTGCCAGCAGTTACGGGGCAGGGGAAGGCAATCAGCCCCAGCATTTT,CASSYGAGEGNQPQHF
-,-,TRBV11-3,TRBJ2-2,TGTGCCAGCAGCTTGGGAAGGGGTGACACCGGGGAGCTGTTTTTT,CASSLGRGDTGELFF
TRBD2,once,TRBV2,TRBJ2-5,TGTGCCAGCAGTTCCAAGCGGGGGGAACAAGAGACCCAGTACTTC,CASSSKRGEQETQYF
-,-,TRBV30,TRBJ1-5,TGTGCCTGGGGGGGAACAGGGAATCCGCCCCAGCATTTT,CAWGGTGNPPQHF
-,-,TRBV5-4,TRBJ2-7,TGTGCCAGCAGCTTTGGCCAGTTATACGAGCAGTACTTC,CASSFGQLYEQYF
-,once,TRBV5-8,TRBJ1-1,TGTGCCAGCAGCCACGGAGTCTTCATGAACACTGAAGCTTTCTTT,CASSHGVFMNTEAFF
-,-,TRBV30,TRBJ1-2,TGTGCCTGGAGCTTTCGGAGCTATGGCTACACCTTC,CAWSFRSYGYTF
TRBD1,once,TRBV5-1,TRBJ2-2,TGCGCCAGCATGACAGGGGCAAACACCGGGGAGCTGTTTTTT,CASMTGANTGELFF
-,-,TRBV7-3,TRBJ2-7,TGTGCCAGCAGCTTAGGGGGCCGGGACTCAGGGCCCTACGAGCAGTACTTC,CASSLGGRDSGPYEQYF
-,-,TRBV2,TRBJ1-5,TGTGCCAGCAGATTAGATCCAGGGGTGGATCAGCCCCAGCATTTT,CASRLDPGVDQPQHF
-,-,TRBV7-2,TRBJ2-2,TGTGCCAGCAGCTTAGCGACAGAGAGCACCGGGGAGCTGTTTTTT,CASSLATESTGELFF